One sample yielded the 2 T cell receptor beta chains listed below, sequenced in a study of blood T cell repertoires in COVID-19. The data were produced by immunoSEQ multiplex PCR, yet TCRdb's version contains in-frame clones alone and is incomplete. Here the sample spans 30,000 to 40,000 clones, 91% being singletons. Sequenced sample: peripheral blood. The receptors originated from an elderly woman with acute or convalescent COVID-19.

The chain combines TRBV2 with TRBJ1-4; 7 nucleotides line up with TRBD1. The CDR3 is 14 residues long. Germline V CDR1 and CDR2: SNHLY, FYNNEI. V shed 1 base, J shed 8 bases, and the junction held 4 bases outside the gene matches. CDR3 protein: CASSEGTGGEKLFF. As DNA, the CDR3 is TGTGCCAGCAGTGAAGGGACAGGAGGGGAAAAACTGTTTTTT.

This clone was seen a single time. The rearrangement joins TRBV4-1 to TRBJ2-5, with 7 nucleotides matching TRBD1. The CDR3 loop spans 17 amino acids. CDR1 is MGHRA, CDR2 YSYEKL, per germline. Losses at the gene ends were 1 base for V and 5 bases for J; bases not matched to a gene: 13. CDR3 protein: CASSQGVTVTGWETQYF. The CDR3 DNA reads TGCGCCAGCAGCCAAGGTGTGACGGTGACAGGGTGGGAGACCCAGTACTTC.